The present T cell receptor beta chain was sequenced within a study of cytomegalovirus exposure and HLA in healthy donors. About this clone itself: The junction departs from the called germline gene at one end, perhaps through a read error.

TCRdb's table, derived via immunoSEQ multiplex PCR, lists solely in-frame clones and lacks some. Of approximately 73,000 clones in the sample, about 95% were seen once. This receptor was taken from a man between 18 and 29 years old in good health and CMV-seronegative. Sequenced: PBMCs.

For the CDR3, the DNA is TGTGCCAGCAGTCACTCGTCTCAGGGCATTAGGGACACTGAAGCTTTCTTT. It translates to CASSHSSQGIRDTEAFF. The chain couples TRBV6-4 to TRBJ1-1, with D possibly matching TRBD1 (5 bases). Germline-derived CDR1 and CDR2 are MRHNA and SNTAGT. The CDR3 contains 17 residues.